The sequence of this T cell receptor beta chain was determined in a study of blood T cell repertoires in COVID-19. Study-level information: Acute and convalescent COVID-19 samples came from the United States, Italy and Spain.

TCRdb's copy holds only in-frame clones and misses some; the assay was immunoSEQ multiplex PCR. The sample has about 150,000 clones; less than 90% are singletons. This CDR3 has 12 residues. V was cut by 0 bases and J by 8 bases, with 8 bases left in between. The germline V gene has CDR1 SGHRS and CDR2 YFSETQ. The gene calls are TRBV5-1 and TRBJ2-5, with D possibly being TRBD2 (5 bases). The sequenced sample consisted of peripheral blood. This receptor was identified in a woman in her seventies with acute or convalescent COVID-19. This chain's CDR3 is CASSLELETQYF. The CDR3 DNA reads as TGCGCCAGCAGCTTGGAACTAGAAACCCAGTACTTC. Combining the CDR3 with reference TRBV5-1 and TRBJ2-5 gives the whole variable domain KAGVTQTPRYLIKTRGQQVTLSCSPISGHRSVSWYQQTPGQGLQFLFEYFSETQRNKGNFPGRFSGRQFSNSRSEMNVSTLELGDSALYLCASSLELETQYFGPGTRLLVL.